These T cell receptor beta chains were read from a single sample in a study of shared T cell receptors in the human thymus. Generated by immunoSEQ multiplex PCR, the TCRdb table keeps only in-frame clones and is missing some. The table has hundreds of thousands of clones, around 82% seen once. These records were also assigned to another study, of human thymus T cells.

The sequenced sample consisted of thymocytes. Every receptor here comes from a boy younger than two with a congenital heart defect. Each CDR3 is given with its conserved first and last residue. The D gene is left open where the match is weak. Not every row has a clone size; where given, it reads once, few, many or a size class.

cdr3_nt cdr3_aa clone_size v_call d_call j_call
TGTGCCAGCAGCTTGGAGGGGGCGGACAACCCCTACAATGAGCAGTTCTTC CASSLEGADNPYNEQFF few TRBV5-4 TRBD1 TRBJ2-1
TGCGCCAGCAGCCAACAGAGAACCACGGCGGGCGGGGCCCTCTCCTACGAGCAGTACTTC CASSQQRTTAGGALSYEQYF once TRBV4-1 NA TRBJ2-7
TGTGCCAGTAGTATCCTAGCGGGAGGGACCGGGGAGCTGTTTTTT CASSILAGGTGELFF NA TRBV19 TRBD2 TRBJ2-2
TGTGCCAGCAGTGACCACAGGGGGCAACGGTATGGCTACACCTTC CASSDHRGQRYGYTF NA TRBV2 TRBD1 TRBJ1-2
TGTGCCATCAGTGAGCAGGCCTACACCGGGGAGCTGTTTTTT CAISEQAYTGELFF NA TRBV10-3 NA TRBJ2-2
TGTGCCAGCAGCCCACGGGACACGGGGATGAACACTGAAGCTTTCTTT CASSPRDTGMNTEAFF NA TRBV7-9 NA TRBJ1-1
TGTGCCAGCAGTTTATACCCCGACAGGTCTAGCAATCAGCCCCAGCATTTT CASSLYPDRSSNQPQHF NA TRBV27 NA TRBJ1-5
TGCGCCAGCAGCCAAGCGCCCTTGGACAGGGGGCAGGGTGGCTACACCTTC CASSQAPLDRGQGGYTF NA TRBV4-1 TRBD1 TRBJ1-2
TGTGCCAGCAGTTATGGACTAGCGGACAATGAGCAGTTCTTC CASSYGLADNEQFF NA TRBV6-5 TRBD2 TRBJ2-1
TGTGCCAGCAGCAAGGACAGCCTAGGGGGCACTGAAGCTTTCTTT CASSKDSLGGTEAFF NA TRBV5-6 NA TRBJ1-1
TGTGCCAGCACCCCCGGACAGGGAGGCACTGAAGCTTTCTTT CASTPGQGGTEAFF once TRBV5-6 TRBD1 TRBJ1-1
TGTGCCAGCGGCGTAGGAGCTAGTAGCTACGAGCAGTACTTC CASGVGASSYEQYF NA TRBV9 NA TRBJ2-7
TGTGCCATCAGTGAGTCGTGGCCACGAGCGGAGACCCAGTACTTC CAISESWPRAETQYF NA TRBV10-3 NA TRBJ2-5
TGCGCCAGCAGCCAAGTAATGCAGGGGAGTCATGAGCAGTACTTC CASSQVMQGSHEQYF NA TRBV4-1 NA TRBJ2-7
TGTGCCAGCCGCCGTTCACTCGTCCCCACAGATACGCAGTATTTT CASRRSLVPTDTQYF NA TRBV25-1 NA TRBJ2-3
TGTGCCAGCAGTTTTAAGTTAGGGGGTAGGCAGCCCCAGCATTTT CASSFKLGGRQPQHF NA TRBV28 NA TRBJ1-5
TGTGCCAGCATCCTAGCGGGGGGAGCGGAGGAAAACAAAAACATTCAGTACTTC CASILAGGAEENKNIQYF NA TRBV7-9 TRBD2 TRBJ2-4
TGTGCCAGCATCCGACTAGCACCGAGCTCCTACAATGAGCAGTTCTTC CASIRLAPSSYNEQFF few TRBV2 TRBD2 TRBJ2-1
TGCAGTGCTAGTTTGCGGGTACATCAGTACTTC CSASLRVHQYF NA TRBV20-1 NA TRBJ2-7
TGTGCCAGCAGTCCCCGGACAGTGGGGGCCAAAAACATTCAGTACTTC CASSPRTVGAKNIQYF NA TRBV27 NA TRBJ2-4
TGTGCCAGCTCACCAAGGGGTCACGGACCCTACGAGCAGTACTTC CASSPRGHGPYEQYF NA TRBV18 NA TRBJ2-7
TGTGCTAGTGGTTTGGTGCGCCCCGGGGAGCTGTTTTTT CASGLVRPGELFF few TRBV12-5 NA TRBJ2-2
TGTGCCAGCAGTGAATACCCGGACAGGCCTACCTACGAGCAGTACTTC CASSEYPDRPTYEQYF NA TRBV25-1 TRBD1 TRBJ2-7
TGTGCCAGCAGCCACCCCCGTGAGGGCAATGAGCAGTTCTTC CASSHPREGNEQFF few TRBV28 NA TRBJ2-1
TGTGCCAGCCTCGGGACAGGGAGATCCAATCATTACACCGGGGAGCTGTTTTTT CASLGTGRSNHYTGELFF NA TRBV18 TRBD1 TRBJ2-2
TGCGCCAGCAGTGAAGACGGGCAAGAGACCCAGTACTTC CASSEDGQETQYF NA TRBV10-1 NA TRBJ2-5
TGTGCCAGCAGCTTAGTCCGGGACAGGACGAACACTGAAGCTTTCTTT CASSLVRDRTNTEAFF NA TRBV7-9 TRBD1 TRBJ1-1
TGTGCCAGCAGCCCCTCGGGGGGGGAAGTGAGAGATACGCAGTATTTT CASSPSGGEVRDTQYF NA TRBV5-4 TRBD2 TRBJ2-3
TGTGCCAGCAGCTCAGGTCAAGAGACCCAGTACTTC CASSSGQETQYF NA TRBV11-3 NA TRBJ2-5
TGTGCCATCAGTGAGGGGTGGACAGGACCCAATCAGCCCCAGCATTTT CAISEGWTGPNQPQHF NA TRBV10-3 TRBD1 TRBJ1-5
TGTGCCAGCAGTTTTTCGCGCGGGGGGGAGATCTACGAGCAGTACTTC CASSFSRGGEIYEQYF once TRBV28 TRBD2 TRBJ2-7
TGTGCCAGCTCCCTAGAGTCAGCAGGGGCGGGCGGGGAGCTGTTTTTT CASSLESAGAGGELFF NA TRBV18 NA TRBJ2-2
TGTGCCAGCAGCCCCTCGGGGGAGCCGTTCTATGGCTACACCTTC CASSPSGEPFYGYTF NA TRBV4-2 NA TRBJ1-2
TGTGCCAGCGGAGTAATACAGGGCAGGAGTGAGGGTCAACGGATTTTGGTGAACGGTCAGCCCCAGCATTTT CASGVIQGRSEGQRILVNGQPQHF NA TRBV28 NA TRBJ1-5
TGTGCCAGCAGCGCCCTGAGGGGGAAGAATGGCTACACCTTC CASSALRGKNGYTF NA TRBV7-9 NA TRBJ1-2
TGTGCCAGCAGACCCGACAGGGTGGGGGTCAATGAGCAGTTCTTC CASRPDRVGVNEQFF NA TRBV28 TRBD1 TRBJ2-1
TGTGCCAGCAGTTACGGCGGGAGCGGGGGGACCCAGTACTTC CASSYGGSGGTQYF once TRBV6-5 TRBD2 TRBJ2-5
TGTGCCAGCTCACGGACAGGGATGGGGCTCTACAATGAGCAGTTCTTC CASSRTGMGLYNEQFF NA TRBV18 TRBD1 TRBJ2-1
TGTGCCAGCCTCTTCCGAGCGGGAGTTGCAAATGAGCAGTTCTTC CASLFRAGVANEQFF NA TRBV28 TRBD2 TRBJ2-1
TGTGCCAGCAGCCCCTTGTTAAAGTATAGCGGGTACAATGAGCAGTTCTTC CASSPLLKYSGYNEQFF NA TRBV7-6 TRBD2 TRBJ2-1
TGTGCCAGCAGCCCTCGGACTAGCGGGAGCGCAGATACGCAGTATTTT CASSPRTSGSADTQYF NA TRBV11-2 TRBD2 TRBJ2-3